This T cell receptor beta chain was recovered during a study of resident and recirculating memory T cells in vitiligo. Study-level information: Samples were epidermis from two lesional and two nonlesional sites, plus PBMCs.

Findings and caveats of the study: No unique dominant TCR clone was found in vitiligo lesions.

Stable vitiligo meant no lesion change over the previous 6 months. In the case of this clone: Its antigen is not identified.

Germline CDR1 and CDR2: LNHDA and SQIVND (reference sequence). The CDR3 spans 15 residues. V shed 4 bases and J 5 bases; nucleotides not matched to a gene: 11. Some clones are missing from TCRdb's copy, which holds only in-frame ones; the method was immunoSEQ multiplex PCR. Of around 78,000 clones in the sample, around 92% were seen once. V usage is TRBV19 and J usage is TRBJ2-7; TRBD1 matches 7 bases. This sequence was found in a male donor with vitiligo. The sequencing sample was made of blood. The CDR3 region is CASSRGGRGSNEQYF. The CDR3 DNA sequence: TGTGCCAGTAGTAGAGGGGGCAGGGGGAGCAACGAGCAGTACTTC. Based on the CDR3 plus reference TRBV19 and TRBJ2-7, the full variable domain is DGGITQSPKYLFRKEGQNVTLSCEQNLNHDAMYWYRQDPGQGLRLIYYSQIVNDFQKGDIAEGYSVSREKKESFPLTVTSAQKNPTAFYLCASSRGGRGSNEQYFGPGTRLTVT.